This T cell receptor (beta chain) was sequenced for a study of blood T cell repertoires in COVID-19. Study in general: The study drew acute and convalescent COVID-19 samples from the United States, Italy and Spain. The cDNA or gDNA used as material had been derived from T cells, B-cell-depleted T cells, or PBMCs.

Authors' processing steps: It was from reference gene primer amplification that nucleated cell counts were estimated. The assay was immunoSEQ multiplex PCR, and TCRdb's table has in-frame clones only and misses some. V and J calls and clone size are those listed in that table; D and trimming were worked out from the DNA. The sample holds about 250,000 clones, around 88% seen once. V shed 1 base, J shed 5 bases, and the junction held 4 bases outside the gene matches. The CDR3 has 14 residues. CDR1 SGHDT and CDR2 YYEEEE come from the germline V gene. The specimen sequenced was PBMCs or T cells enriched from blood (not recorded which). This TCR came from a man aged 35-49 years who had recovered from COVID-19. J is TRBJ2-5 and V is TRBV5-6, with 8 bases aligning to TRBD1. The CDR3 here is CASSLYQGAETQYF. The DNA of the CDR3 is TGTGCCAGCAGCTTGTATCAGGGGGCTGAGACCCAGTACTTC.